This is a list of T cell receptor beta chains from one sample in a study of T cell responses to AZD1222 COVID-19 vaccine. Some clones are missing from TCRdb's copy, which holds only in-frame ones; the method was immunoSEQ multiplex PCR. The data show 140,000 to 150,000 clones, under 95% seen once. The specimen comprised peripheral blood, sampled on day 0 of AZD1222 vaccination. These receptors were collected from an adult in good health. CDR3s include the opening cysteine and the closing phenylalanine or tryptophan. D genes are given only for firm matches. Only some rows state a clone size, as once, few, many or a class for expanded clones.

j_gene,v_gene,d_gene,abundance,CDR3nt,CDR3aa
TRBJ2-1,TRBV15,.,.,TGTGCCACCAGGAAAAGTTTGAATGAGCAGTTCTTC,CATRKSLNEQFF
TRBJ1-1,TRBV7-2,.,.,TGTGCCAGCAGCTTACAGGGCTATATCACTGAAGCTTTCTTT,CASSLQGYITEAFF
TRBJ1-1,TRBV6-5,TRBD1,.,TGTGCCAGGGTGGACAGGGCTTTGTGGTGGACTGAAGCTTTCTTT,CARVDRALWWTEAFF
TRBJ1-6,TRBV4-2,TRBD1,.,TGTGCCAGCAGCCTCGGGACAGGTAACAATTCACCCCTCCACTTT,CASSLGTGNNSPLHF
TRBJ1-4,TRBV7-8,.,once,TGTGCCAGCAGCTTAACAGGAGGAAGCGGAAAACTGTTTTTT,CASSLTGGSGKLFF
TRBJ1-5,TRBV2,.,.,TGTGCCAGCAGTGAGGGCGGGGGGGCGCGTCAGCCCCAGCATTTT,CASSEGGGARQPQHF
TRBJ1-1,TRBV6-2/TRBV6-3,.,.,TGTGCCAGCAGCCCAATCCCTTTCGACGGGAACACTGAAGCTTTCTTT,CASSPIPFDGNTEAFF
TRBJ2-5,TRBV10-3,.,.,TGTGCCATCAGTGAGTTGGGCAACCAAGAGACCCAGTACTTC,CAISELGNQETQYF
TRBJ2-3,TRBV7-2,TRBD2,.,TGTGCCAGCAGCTTTCTGCTAGCGGAATCAGATACGCAGTATTTT,CASSFLLAESDTQYF
TRBJ2-5,TRBV2,.,.,TGTGCCAGCAGCGCAGGGTATCGAGAGACCCAGTACTTC,CASSAGYRETQYF
TRBJ2-3,TRBV28,TRBD1,.,TGTGCCACCCCCGGACAGGCTCCAGATACGCAGTATTTT,CATPGQAPDTQYF
TRBJ2-1,TRBV11-2,.,.,TGTGCCAGCAGCCCTCCCTTGGGGTACAATGAGCAGTTCTTC,CASSPPLGYNEQFF
TRBJ2-5,TRBV6-2/TRBV6-3,.,.,TGTGCCAGCAGTATTGGGGGGTTGCCAAGGGGAGAGACCCAGTACTTC,CASSIGGLPRGETQYF
TRBJ2-7,TRBV12-3/TRBV12-4,TRBD2,.,TGTGCCAGCAGTTCGTCTTGGGAGGGGGAGCAGTACTTC,CASSSSWEGEQYF
TRBJ1-2,TRBV4-3,.,.,TGCGCCAGCAGCCAAGGGGCAGGGGAAGGGTATGGCTACACCTTC,CASSQGAGEGYGYTF
TRBJ1-1,TRBV6-2/TRBV6-3,.,.,TGTGCCAGCAGTTTTCGAGGACCAGAAGCTTTCTTT,CASSFRGPEAFF
TRBJ1-1,TRBV6-5,.,once,TGTGCCAGCAGGGGAACTGCGAACACTGAAGCTTTCTTT,CASRGTANTEAFF
TRBJ2-7,TRBV11-2,TRBD2,once,TGTGCCAGCAGCCCAGGACTAGCAGGGGCCTACGAGCAGTACTTC,CASSPGLAGAYEQYF
TRBJ2-1,TRBV9,.,.,TGTGCCAGCAGCGGGTACGGGCGGGACAATGAGCAGTTCTTC,CASSGYGRDNEQFF
TRBJ2-3,TRBV5-6,TRBD2,.,TGTGCCAGCAGCCGGCCGCGTAGCGGGAGGCCAGATACGCAGTATTTT,CASSRPRSGRPDTQYF
TRBJ2-1,TRBV9,TRBD2,few,TGTGCCAGCAGCGGCGGACTAGCGGGGCGCGCCTGGGAGCAGTTCTTC,CASSGGLAGRAWEQFF
TRBJ2-1,TRBV11-2,.,few,TGTGCCAGCAGCTTACGGGCGGGATGGAATGAGCAGTTCTTC,CASSLRAGWNEQFF
TRBJ2-2,TRBV7-9,.,.,TGTGCCAGCAGCTCGACGTATACCGGGGAGCTGTTTTTT,CASSSTYTGELFF
TRBJ1-5,TRBV5-1,.,.,TGCGCCAGCAGCTTGGGGGGGCAGGGCAATCAGCCCCAGCATTTT,CASSLGGQGNQPQHF
TRBJ1-2,TRBV5-5,.,.,TGTGCCAGCAGCTTGGCTGGGTTTGGGTATGGCTACACCTTC,CASSLAGFGYGYTF
TRBJ2-6,TRBV4-2,.,.,TGTGCCAGCAGCCAAGATGTGTCAGGGGCCAACGTCCTGACTTTC,CASSQDVSGANVLTF
TRBJ2-1,TRBV5-1,.,.,TGCGCCAGCAGCTTGGAGGCAGGGATGCGTGAGCAGTTCTTC,CASSLEAGMREQFF
TRBJ1-1,TRBV2,.,.,TGTGCCAGTCAAAAGACAGTCATGAACACTGAAGCTTTCTTT,CASQKTVMNTEAFF
TRBJ1-1,TRBV28,.,.,TGTGCCAGCAGTATTACAGGGCTTGCCACTGAAGCTTTCTTT,CASSITGLATEAFF
TRBJ2-3,TRBV4-1,TRBD2,.,TGCGCCAGCAGCCAAGACCCTCGACTAGCGGATACGCAGTATTTT,CASSQDPRLADTQYF
TRBJ1-1,TRBV21-1,.,.,TGTGCCAGCAGCAATCAGGGGGACTTTAACACTGAAGCTTTCTTT,CASSNQGDFNTEAFF
TRBJ2-5,TRBV9,.,.,TGTGCCAGCAGCGCCCTACCACAGGGTAGATACCAAGAGACCCAGTACTTC,CASSALPQGRYQETQYF
TRBJ2-7,TRBV6-5,.,.,TGTGCCAGCAGTTACGGGGTGAAAGACAACGAGCAGTACTTC,CASSYGVKDNEQYF
TRBJ2-1,TRBV19,.,once,TGTGCCAGTAGACTGGCAGGGAGGCCCAATGAGCAGTTCTTC,CASRLAGRPNEQFF
TRBJ1-2,TRBV7-9,.,.,TGTGCCAGCAGCTTAGGTACAGACAACTATGGCTACACCTTC,CASSLGTDNYGYTF
TRBJ1-1,TRBV9,TRBD1,.,TGTGCCAGCAGCGTAGCTTGGGGGCAGGGGGACACTGAAGCTTTCTTT,CASSVAWGQGDTEAFF
TRBJ2-1,TRBV18,TRBD2,.,TGTGCCAGCTCACCCCTGACTAGCGGGAGGGACAATGAGCAGTTCTTC,CASSPLTSGRDNEQFF
TRBJ2-7,TRBV4-2,TRBD2,.,TGTGCCAGCAGCCATTGGGGCGGGGGCTCCTACGAGCAGTACTTC,CASSHWGGGSYEQYF
TRBJ1-6,TRBV27,.,once,TGTGCCATCTCCTCCAGCCCCAATTCACCCCTCCACTTT,CAISSSPNSPLHF
TRBJ2-2,TRBV3-1/TRBV3-2,.,few,TGTGCCAGCAGCCGGACCGAGTGGGACACCGGGGAGCTGTTTTTT,CASSRTEWDTGELFF
TRBJ2-6,TRBV4-3,.,.,TGCGCCAGCAGCCCGTCGGGGGCCAACGTCCTGACTTTC,CASSPSGANVLTF
TRBJ2-2,TRBV6-1,TRBD2,once,TGTGCCAGCAGTGAAAGTCAGGGTAGCGGGAGGAACACCGGGGAGCTGTTTTTT,CASSESQGSGRNTGELFF
TRBJ1-5,TRBV6-6,TRBD1,.,TGTGCCAGCAGCCCTGGGACAGGCCTTAGCAATCAGCCCCAGCATTTT,CASSPGTGLSNQPQHF
TRBJ1-2,TRBV6-5,.,.,TGTGCCAGCAGTTTCGGGGGGGGGCGTAGTGGCTACACCTTC,CASSFGGGRSGYTF
TRBJ2-3,TRBV15,.,.,TGTGCCACCAGCAGAGCGGGGGCAGGGAATACGCAGTATTTT,CATSRAGAGNTQYF
TRBJ1-2,TRBV12-3/TRBV12-4,.,.,TGTGCCACCAGGGGAAACTATGGCTACACCTTC,CATRGNYGYTF
TRBJ2-7,TRBV27,TRBD2,.,TGTGCCAGCAGTTTTGGCGGGAGGGCCCACGAGCAGTACTTC,CASSFGGRAHEQYF
TRBJ2-5,TRBV7-7,TRBD2,.,TGTGCTAGCAGCTTAAGTGCGGGGGGGAGTGAGACCCAGTACTTC,CASSLSAGGSETQYF